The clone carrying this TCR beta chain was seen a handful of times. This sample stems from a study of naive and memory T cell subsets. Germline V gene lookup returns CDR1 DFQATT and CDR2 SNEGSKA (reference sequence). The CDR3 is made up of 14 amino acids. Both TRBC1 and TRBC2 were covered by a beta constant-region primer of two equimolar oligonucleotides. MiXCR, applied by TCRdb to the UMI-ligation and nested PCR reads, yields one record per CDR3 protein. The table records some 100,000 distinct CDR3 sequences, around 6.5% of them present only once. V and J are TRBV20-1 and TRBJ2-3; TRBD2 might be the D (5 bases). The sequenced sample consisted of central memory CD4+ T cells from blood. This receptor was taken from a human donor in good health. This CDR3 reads CIGKEDPHTDTQYF. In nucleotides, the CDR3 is TGCATTGGGAAGGAGGATCCCCACACAGATACGCAGTATTTT.